This entry lists 25 T cell receptor beta chains sequenced from one sample in a study of vaccination and CD4 T cells after COVID-19. Oncomine TCR Beta short-read sequencing was applied to DNA from cultured CD4+ T cells. TCRdb recomputed calls from the PCR reads with MiXCR, one row per CDR3 protein. The data show 20,000 to 30,000 distinct CDR3 sequences, roughly 39% seen once. For these receptors, no antigen is known. The treatment is: roughly 11-day PBMC culture with coronavirus spike peptide pools or control peptides (ViraFEST assay). Sequencing used CD4+ T cells from blood, cultured in vitro. The origin of the receptors is a human donor who had recovered from COVID-19.

This clonotype was counted between two and nine times. The chain combines TRBV7-8 with TRBJ1-1; D possibly corresponds to TRBD1 (5 bases). V was pared by 5 bases and J by 7 bases, with 11 bases between. The CDR3 sequence is 12 residues long. Germline CDR1 SGHVS, CDR2 FQNEAQ. For the CDR3, the DNA is TGTGCCAGCAGCCCCCGGCAGGGTGAAGCTTTCTTT. Its protein product is CASSPRQGEAFF.

V gene TRBV12-3 or TRBV12-4 combines with J gene TRBJ1-6; 9 bases match TRBD1. V dropped 5 bases and J dropped 10; count of bases not matched to a gene: 6. The CDR3 has 14 residues. The CDR3, as DNA: TGTGCCAGCAGTACGGACAGGGGCGGGTCACCCCTCCACTTT. Protein: CASSTDRGGSPLHF.

This clonotype has a handful of counts. The CDR3 DNA reads TGTGCCACCAGCAGAGGAGGGAGGTCGACAGGGGGCAATCAGCCCCAGCATTTT. Translation gives CATSRGGRSTGGNQPQHF. This rearrangement joins TRBV15 to TRBJ1-5, with TRBD1 matching 8 bases. This CDR3 comprises 18 residues. J was trimmed by 2 bases and V by 1 base; bases with no gene match: 10. CDR1 is LNHNV, CDR2 YYDKDF, per germline (reference sequence).

CDR3 sequence reads: CASSPNLINYGYTF. The CDR3 bases are TGTGCCAGCAGCCCGAACCTTATTAACTATGGCTACACCTTC. The chain is built from TRBV7-9 and TRBJ1-2; D is undetermined. Germline loops: CDR1 SEHNR, CDR2 FQNEAQ (reference sequence). V was clipped by 5 bases and J by 1 base, with 11 bases between them. The CDR3 is made up of 14 amino acids.

The V call is TRBV5-4, the J call TRBJ2-5; no reliable D call. The CDR3 loop spans 15 amino acids. V was shortened by 1 base and J by 1 base, with 11 bases between the two germline ends. Germline V gene lookup returns CDR1 SGHNT and CDR2 YYREEE (reference sequence). As DNA, the CDR3 is TGTGCCAGCAGCTTGTTTGCAGCGATCCAAGAGACCCAGTACTTC. It is translated as CASSLFAAIQETQYF.

The chain carries TRBV2 and TRBJ2-1, with D unclear. CDR1 and CDR2 from the germline V gene are SNHLY and FYNNEI. The CDR3 is 11 amino acids. V was shortened by 4 bases and J by 4 bases, with 2 bases between the two germline ends. CDR3 protein: CASSVYNEQFF. Written as DNA, the CDR3 is TGTGCCAGCAGTGTTTACAATGAGCAGTTCTTC.

The genes are TRBV12-3 or TRBV12-4 and TRBJ1-6, with 8 bases lining up with TRBD1. CDR3 length equals 15 residues. J was trimmed by 6 bases and V by 6 bases; bases with no gene match: 7. Here the CDR3 DNA reads TGTGCCAGCAGCCTCGGGACAGGCCGTAATTCACCCCTCCACTTT. Protein: CASSLGTGRNSPLHF.

This clonotype was seen more than once but under ten times. V and J are TRBV6-1 and TRBJ2-7, with 9 bases matching TRBD2. V was pared by 5 bases and J by 3 bases, with 11 bases of the junction left unmatched. The CDR3 extends over 16 amino acids. CDR1 MNHNS and CDR2 SASEGT come from the germline V gene. In DNA, the CDR3 is TGTGCCAGCAGTCGTGGAGTAGCGGGAGCATACTACGAGCAGTACTTC. Amino acid sequence: CASSRGVAGAYYEQYF.

The genes are TRBV19 and TRBJ2-6; the D is unclear. Trimming pared 4 bases from V and 0 bases from J, leaving 10 bases between. Germline CDR1 is LNHDA and CDR2 is SQIVND (reference sequence). This CDR3 spans 16 amino acids. Written as DNA, the CDR3 is TGTGCCAGTAGTACGACCGCCCTCTCTGGGGCCAACGTCCTGACTTTC. Translating gives CASSTTALSGANVLTF.

This clonotype was picked up a small number of times. This chain joins TRBV5-1 and TRBJ1-1; D is ambiguous. Looked up from germline, CDR1 is SGHRS and CDR2 is YFSETQ. V lost 4 bases and J lost 0, with 10 bases in between. The CDR3 is 14 amino acids. For the CDR3, the DNA is TGCGCCAGCAGCGAGGGTCCCATGAACACTGAAGCTTTCTTT. It encodes CASSEGPMNTEAFF.

The chain uses TRBV27 and TRBJ1-1; 8 nucleotides align to TRBD1. CDR3 length: 15 amino acids. With 4 bases clipped from V and 2 bases from J, the junction kept 6 bases outside the gene matches. Germline lookup yields CDR1 MNHEY and CDR2 SMNVEV (reference sequence). The CDR3 bases are TGTGCCAGCAGTTCCTGGACAGGGAGTAACACTGAAGCTTTCTTT. Residues: CASSSWTGSNTEAFF.

The chain joins TRBV7-2 to TRBJ2-2; weak D call: TRBD2 (6 bases). Per germline, CDR1 SGHTA and CDR2 FQGNSA. CDR3 length equals 14 residues. Trimming removed 5 bases from V and 3 bases from J, with 10 bases in between. CDR3 region: CASSPRGDTGELFF. CDR3 coding DNA: TGTGCCAGCAGCCCGCGCGGGGACACCGGGGAGCTGTTTTTT.

In DNA form, the CDR3 reads TGTGCCAGCAGGGGGACACCCCTCGAGCAGTACTTC. Translated: CASRGTPLEQYF. This chain joins TRBV28 and TRBJ2-7; TRBD1 is a possible D gene (6 bases). Germline CDR1 reads MDHEN; CDR2 reads SYDVKM. Trimming left V 6 bases short and J 6 bases short, with 12 bases between. This CDR3 is built from 12 residues.

The chain employs TRBV28 and TRBJ2-7; TRBD1 agrees at 9 bases. The germline V gene has CDR1 MDHEN and CDR2 SYDVKM. After removal of 0 bases from V and 4 bases from J, the junction contained 1 base not matched to a gene. This CDR3 is built from 14 residues. The chain's CDR3 is CASSLWDRGYEQYF. In nucleotides, the CDR3 is TGTGCCAGCAGTTTATGGGACAGGGGATACGAGCAGTACTTC.

The J gene is TRBJ2-1, the V gene TRBV6-2 or TRBV6-3, with no clear D. V gave up 6 bases and J gave up 5 bases, with 14 bases separating them. The CDR3 is 14 amino acids. Germline values: CDR1 MNHEY, CDR2 SVGEGT. CDR3 DNA sequence: TGTGCCAGCAGCTTCTTACCGGAAAACAATGAGCAGTTCTTC. As protein: CASSFLPENNEQFF.

The chain employs TRBV5-4 and TRBJ1-1, with D perhaps matching TRBD1 (5 bases). Germline CDR1 is SGHNT and CDR2 is YYREEE (reference sequence). Trimming removed 0 bases from V and 4 bases from J, with 10 bases in between. The CDR3 is 14 amino acids. The CDR3 protein is CASSLEGRGTEAFF. CDR3 DNA: TGTGCCAGCAGCTTGGAGGGGAGAGGCACTGAAGCTTTCTTT. The entire variable domain, with the rest obtained from reference TRBV5-4 and TRBJ1-1, is as follows: ETGVTQSPTHLIKTRGQQVTLRCSSQSGHNTVSWYQQALGQGPQFIFQYYREEENGRGNFPPRFSGLQFPNYSSELNVNALELDDSALYLCASSLEGRGTEAFFGQGTRLTVV.

The sample holds a few counts of this clonotype. This chain joins TRBV20-1 and TRBJ2-7; D is possibly TRBD1 (7 bases). This CDR3 is built from 15 residues. Looked up from germline, CDR1 is DFQATT and CDR2 is SNEGSKA (reference sequence). Trimming cost V 0 bases and J 2 bases, with 14 bases left between them. For the CDR3, the DNA is TGCAGTGCTAGAGATCCCAGGGGGGACCCCTACGAGCAGTACTTC. It encodes CSARDPRGDPYEQYF.

In its sample, this clonotype was seen a few times. This chain joins TRBV2 and TRBJ1-5; D is unclear. Germline V gene sequence: CDR1 SNHLY, CDR2 FYNNEI. V was shortened by 3 bases and J by 2 bases, with 5 bases between the two germline ends. The CDR3 covers 13 residues. CDR3 bases: TGTGCCAGCAGTGACAGTCGCAATCAGCCCCAGCATTTT. Its translation: CASSDSRNQPQHF.

This clonotype was observed a few times. For the CDR3, the DNA is TGTGCCAGCAGTTACTCGGTTCCCGACTATGGCTACACCTTC. Translation: CASSYSVPDYGYTF. J is TRBJ1-2 and V is TRBV6-5, with D unclear. CDR1 and CDR2 from the germline V gene are MNHEY and SVGAGI. Trimming pared 0 bases from V and 3 bases from J, leaving 8 bases between. The CDR3 sequence is 14 residues long.

The V call is TRBV20-1, the J call TRBJ2-5; TRBD1 is a possible D gene (6 bases). Trimming removed 0 bases at V and 2 bases at J, with 16 bases between. Germline values: CDR1 DFQATT, CDR2 SNEGSKA (reference sequence). This CDR3 is built from 16 residues. Written as DNA, the CDR3 is TGCAGTGCTAGAGATAGTTGGGCAGGGGTTCAAGAGACCCAGTACTTC. It is translated as CSARDSWAGVQETQYF.

This clonotype was observed a few times. The V gene is TRBV6-1, the J gene TRBJ2-2, with D tentatively TRBD2 (5 bases). The CDR3 has 15 residues. Germline lookup yields CDR1 MNHNS and CDR2 SASEGT. Trimming stripped 8 bases from V and 3 bases from J, with 16 bases between. The CDR3 protein is CASRERVPDTGELFF. The CDR3 DNA follows: TGTGCCAGCCGGGAACGAGTTCCGGACACCGGGGAGCTGTTTTTT.

This clonotype was found a few times. The V and J genes are TRBV4-1 and TRBJ1-2; no clear D. Trimming removed 4 bases at V and 3 bases at J, with 12 bases between. Per germline, CDR1 MGHRA and CDR2 YSYEKL. This CDR3 comprises 14 residues. Here the CDR3 DNA reads TGCGCCAGCAGCCCCGCAGGTAGTCACTATGGCTACACCTTC. Protein product: CASSPAGSHYGYTF.

This clonotype has only a few counts. CDR3 sequence (DNA): TGTGCCAGCAGCTTGGGGACACTTGGGACTGAAGCTTTCTTT. It codes for CASSLGTLGTEAFF. The J gene is TRBJ1-1, the V gene TRBV7-9, with D maybe TRBD1 (6 bases). CDR1 SEHNR and CDR2 FQNEAQ come from the germline V gene (reference sequence). This CDR3 region has 14 residues. V shed 3 bases and J shed 5 bases, with 13 bases lying between them. Full variable domain (rest looked up from reference TRBV7-9 and TRBJ1-1): DTGVSQNPRHKITKRGQNVTFRCDPISEHNRLYWYRQTLGQGPEFLTYFQNEAQLEKSRLLSDRFSAERPKGSFSTLEIQRTEQGDSAMYLCASSLGTLGTEAFFGQGTRLTVV.

This chain joins TRBV10-3 and TRBJ2-5; D might be TRBD1 (6 bases). V was shortened by 4 bases and J by 5 bases, with 14 bases between the two germline ends. Germline values: CDR1 ENHRY, CDR2 SYGVKD. This CDR3 region has 14 residues. CDR3 in amino acids: CAISVAGARETQYF. CDR3 nucleotide sequence: TGTGCCATCAGTGTTGCAGGGGCGCGGGAGACCCAGTACTTC.

The chain couples TRBV24-1 to TRBJ1-1; TRBD1 matches at 10 bases. V shed 4 bases, J shed 3 bases, and the junction held 7 bases outside the gene matches. Per germline, CDR1 KGHDR and CDR2 SFDVKD. The CDR3 has 16 amino acids. The CDR3 coding sequence is TGTGCCACCAGTGACAACCCGGGACAGGGGTACACTGAAGCTTTCTTT. Protein: CATSDNPGQGYTEAFF.